The clone carrying this T cell receptor (beta chain) was counted only a few times. This sample stems from a study of Graves' ophthalmopathy and Graves' hyperthyroidism. It was on clinical symptoms, serum thyroxine, TRAb, thyroid ultrasound and orbital computed tomography that diagnosis relied. The PBMCs were taken from 10 ml of fresh peripheral blood. The V end was cut by 0 bases, the J end by 5 bases, with 5 bases between. The CDR3 is made up of 13 amino acids. CDR1 and CDR2 (germline): LNHNV, YYDKDF (reference sequence). Amplified material comprised TCR beta CDR3 regions derived from RNA transcripts. RT-PCR in the first round used HTBI primers; a second-round multiplex PCR followed. TCRdb re-called the multiplex PCR reads with MiXCR, one entry per CDR3 protein. The top ten clones hold roughly 45% of a sample with 260,000 or so distinct CDR3 sequences, about 46% of them seen once.

This clonotype originated in an adult man with Graves' ophthalmopathy. The specimen was peripheral blood. V and J are TRBV15 and TRBJ1-5, with D uncertain. The CDR3 reads CATSRDVDQPQHF. The CDR3 DNA follows: TGTGCCACCAGCAGAGATGTAGATCAGCCCCAGCATTTT.